This T cell receptor beta chain was observed in a study of beta chain features in type 1 diabetes. The V end was cut by 0 bases, the J end by 9 bases, with 12 bases between. The germline gives CDR1 LGHNA, CDR2 YSLEER. CDR3 length: 15 residues. This clone was counted a few times. TCRB transcripts that were expressed got sequenced, as all of the isolated RNA had been reverse transcribed. Clones were sequenced by immunoSEQ multiplex PCR, and TCRdb holds only the in-frame ones, with some missing. In the table there are fewer than 900,000 clones, 17% of which are singletons. Sequenced sample: naive CD4+ T cells from blood. This clonotype originated in a woman between 18 and 30 years old in good health. This sequence joins TRBV4-3 and TRBJ1-6; D is unresolved. The CDR3 protein is CASSQEGDSRSPLHF. DNA for the CDR3: TGCGCCAGCAGCCAAGAGGGAGATTCACGTTCACCCCTCCACTTT.